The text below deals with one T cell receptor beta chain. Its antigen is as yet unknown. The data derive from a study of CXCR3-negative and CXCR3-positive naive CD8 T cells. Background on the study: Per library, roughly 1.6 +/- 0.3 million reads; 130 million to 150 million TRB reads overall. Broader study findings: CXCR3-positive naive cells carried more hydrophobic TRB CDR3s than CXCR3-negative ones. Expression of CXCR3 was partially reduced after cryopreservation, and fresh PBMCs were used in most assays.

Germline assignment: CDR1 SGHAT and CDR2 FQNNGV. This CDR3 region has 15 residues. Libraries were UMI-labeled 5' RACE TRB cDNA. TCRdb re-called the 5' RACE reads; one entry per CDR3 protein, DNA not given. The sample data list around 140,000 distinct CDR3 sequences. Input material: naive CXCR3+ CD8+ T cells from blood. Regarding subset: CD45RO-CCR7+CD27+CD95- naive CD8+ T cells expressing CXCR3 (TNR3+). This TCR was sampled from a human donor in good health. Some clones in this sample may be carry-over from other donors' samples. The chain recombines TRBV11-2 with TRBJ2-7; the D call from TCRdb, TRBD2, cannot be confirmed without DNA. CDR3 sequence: CASTYSTSATYEQYF.